A single T cell receptor (beta chain) is shown here with its context. Its target is not known. The data were obtained in a study of cytomegalovirus exposure and HLA in healthy donors. Points from the study as a whole: The investigators catalogued 150 to 200 TCR beta chains as cytomegalovirus-associated. A cluster of highly shared sequence variants was likely a sequencing artifact. CMV antigen specificity was confirmed in vitro for three CMV-associated chains.

Unmatched junction bases numbered 5, after V lost 2 bases and J lost 2 bases. CDR1 WSHSY and CDR2 SAAADI come from the germline V gene. This CDR3 has 16 residues. The PCR had 60 Vbeta and 13 Jbeta primers. This table comes from immunoSEQ multiplex PCR, and its TCRdb copy is limited to in-frame clones, with some not included. The top ten hold 1.5% to 2% of the sample, which has roughly 98,000 clones, roughly three quarters seen once. The chain employs TRBV10-2 and TRBJ2-3; 9 bases align to TRBD2. This receptor was obtained from a man in his forties or fifties in good health and CMV-seronegative. Sequencing was carried out using PBMCs. The CDR3 protein is CASSEVPSGDTDTQYF. The DNA of the CDR3 is TGCGCCAGCAGTGAGGTTCCTAGCGGGGACACAGATACGCAGTATTTT.